The rows below give T cell receptor beta chains drawn from one sample of a study of T cell changes during pregnancy in multiple sclerosis. Here immunoSEQ multiplex PCR was the method, and the copy in TCRdb shows in-frame clones only, minus some. The sample shows almost 50,000 clones, around 93% of them seen only once. The material was CD8+ T cells from peripheral blood mononuclear cells, obtained after pregnancy. The receptors come from a female donor with multiple sclerosis, enrolled in a pregnancy study. Both conserved end residues are part of each CDR3. Fields, in order: clone size, D gene, V gene, J gene, CDR3 DNA, CDR3 protein. A D gene is named only where the DNA matches it firmly. A row's size may be missing; if present it is once, few, many or a size class.

>.|.|TRBV27|TRBJ2-1
TGTGCCAGCACCCACGCAGGGGCGGTGGATGAGCAGTTCTTC
CASTHAGAVDEQFF
>.|TRBD1|TRBV13|TRBJ2-3
TGTGCCAGCAGCCACCGGACAGGGGGCGATACGCAGTATTTT
CASSHRTGGDTQYF
>.|TRBD1|TRBV19|TRBJ2-3
TGTGCGGGGGACAGGGAAGGGGTAGATACGCAGTATTTT
CAGDREGVDTQYF
>.|TRBD2|TRBV11-2|TRBJ2-5
TGTGCCAGCAAAGGCTGGAGTGGGGGGGTTCAAGAGACCCAGTACTTC
CASKGWSGGVQETQYF
>.|TRBD1|TRBV9|TRBJ2-7
TGTGCCAGCAGCTCACCCGGGACAGCGAGCTCCTACGAGCAGTACTTC
CASSSPGTASSYEQYF
>.|TRBD1|TRBV11-2|TRBJ1-2
TGTGCCAGCACCTCTCACACAGGGGGCGACTATGGCTACACCTTC
CASTSHTGGDYGYTF
>.|TRBD2|TRBV2|TRBJ2-5
TGTGCCAGCAGTAATCCGGGACTAGCGGGGGGATTCCAAGAGACCCAGTACTTC
CASSNPGLAGGFQETQYF
>.|TRBD2|TRBV2|TRBJ2-3
TGTGCCAGATTCAGGGAGGGAGCCGGGGCAGATACGCAGTATTTT
CARFREGAGADTQYF
>.|.|TRBV6-1|TRBJ1-1
TGTGCAGTCAGGGGTGGGACTGAAGCTTTCTTT
CAVRGGTEAFF
>.|.|TRBV27|TRBJ2-3
TGTGCCAGCAGTTCCGAGGGTGTCGGGGGGCCCCCTACAGATACGCAGTATTTT
CASSSEGVGGPPTDTQYF
>.|TRBD2|TRBV4-1|TRBJ2-3
TGCGCCAGCAGCCAAGGCCTAGCGGGGGGGGTTTTTAACACAGATACGCAGTATTTT
CASSQGLAGGVFNTDTQYF
>.|.|TRBV29-1|TRBJ1-1
TGCAGCGTCCCGGGACAATTGAACACTGAAGCTTTCTTT
CSVPGQLNTEAFF
>.|.|TRBV9|TRBJ2-5
TGTGCCAGCAGCGTAGATGAGCACCAAGAGACCCAGTACTTC
CASSVDEHQETQYF
>few|TRBD1|TRBV5-6|TRBJ2-5
TGTGCCAGCAGGCGGGACAGGGCGTTCCAAGAGACCCAGTACTTC
CASRRDRAFQETQYF
>.|TRBD1|TRBV28|TRBJ1-2
TGTGCCAGCAGTTTAATCGCCAGACAGGGGGTCGACTATGGCTACACCTTC
CASSLIARQGVDYGYTF
>.|.|TRBV5-6|TRBJ2-5
TGTGCCAGCCACGGCGGAGAGACCCAGTACTTC
CASHGGETQYF
>.|.|TRBV9|TRBJ1-1
TGTGCCAGCAGCGTAGCCTTGTTCGGAGAGGCTTTCTTT
CASSVALFGEAFF
>.|TRBD1|TRBV7-8|TRBJ1-1
TGTGCCAGCAGCTTACCAGGGGGGAACACTGAAGCTTTCTTT
CASSLPGGNTEAFF
>.|.|TRBV19|TRBJ1-2
TGTGCCAGTAGTCGGCAGGTCGAGAGATTTTATGGCTACACCTTC
CASSRQVERFYGYTF
>.|TRBD1|TRBV7-9|TRBJ2-7
TGTGCCAGCAGTGTCCCGGGACAGGGAGGCTACGAGCAGTACTTC
CASSVPGQGGYEQYF
>.|.|TRBV7-3|TRBJ2-2
TGTGCCAGCAGCTCCGACTTAATAGGCGGGGAGCTGTTTTTT
CASSSDLIGGELFF
>.|.|TRBV9|TRBJ1-6
TGTGCCAGCAGCCCATCAGGGCGAAATTCACCCCTCCACTTT
CASSPSGRNSPLHF
>few|.|TRBV6-6|TRBJ2-3
TGTGCCAGCGTGGGCGGGGCCGATACCACAGATACGCAGTATTTT
CASVGGADTTDTQYF
>.|.|TRBV9|TRBJ1-4
TGTGCCAGCAGCCTCAGCGGGAGTCTAGTCGAAAAACTGTTTTTT
CASSLSGSLVEKLFF
>once|.|TRBV29-1|TRBJ2-3
TGCAGCGCCGAAACAGGGACAGATACGCAGTATTTT
CSAETGTDTQYF
>.|TRBD1|TRBV9|TRBJ1-5
TGTGCCAGCGGTACAGGGGGCAATAGTCAGCCCCAGCATTTT
CASGTGGNSQPQHF
>few|.|TRBV13|TRBJ1-2
TGTGCCAGCAGCTTAGGAGGGGGGGACTACACCTTC
CASSLGGGDYTF
>.|.|TRBV7-9|TRBJ1-2
TGTGCCAGCAGCAACCTGACAAGAACTAACTATGGCTACACCTTC
CASSNLTRTNYGYTF
>.|TRBD2|TRBV7-6|TRBJ2-1
TGTGCCAGCAGCCGAACTAGCGGGGGGATCTCCTACAATGAGCAGTTCTTC
CASSRTSGGISYNEQFF
>once|.|TRBV27|TRBJ1-4
TGTGCCAGCAGTTTAAACCTCCAGGGGACTAATGAAAAACTGTTTTTT
CASSLNLQGTNEKLFF
>once|TRBD1|TRBV2|TRBJ1-1
TGTGCCAGCAGTGACGACAATAGAGGGGGCTTTGAAGCTTTCTTT
CASSDDNRGGFEAFF
>.|TRBD2|TRBV5-1|TRBJ2-1
TGCGCCAGCAGCCCTAGGACTAGCGGATCGAGCTCCTACAATGAGCAGTTCTTC
CASSPRTSGSSSYNEQFF
>.|.|TRBV7-6|TRBJ1-1
TGTGCCAGCAGCTTAGGGGCATTGGGCCCCGGGGGGGGAGCGAACACTGAAGCTTTCTTT
CASSLGALGPGGGANTEAFF
>.|TRBD1|TRBV2|TRBJ1-2
TGTGCCAGCAATCCGGGACAGCCTAACTATGGCTACACCTTC
CASNPGQPNYGYTF
>.|.|TRBV9|TRBJ1-5
TGTGCCAGCAGCTCTGGCCCGGGGAATCAGCCCCAGCATTTT
CASSSGPGNQPQHF
>.|.|TRBV27|TRBJ2-2
TGTGCCAGCAGTTTAACGGCAGGGGGGTTTGCGAACACCGGGGAGCTGTTTTTT
CASSLTAGGFANTGELFF
>few|TRBD2|TRBV7-2|TRBJ2-1
TGTGCCAGCAACTTAGGGGCTAGCGGGGGATTTTACAATGAGCAGTTCTTC
CASNLGASGGFYNEQFF
>.|TRBD1|TRBV11-3|TRBJ2-1
TGTGCCAGCAGCAGGACAGGCAAATACAATGAGCAGTTCTTC
CASSRTGKYNEQFF
>.|TRBD1|TRBV9|TRBJ2-7
TGTGCCAGCAGCGAATCCGGGACAGGGACTTCCGAGCAGTACTTC
CASSESGTGTSEQYF
>.|.|TRBV9|TRBJ2-7
TGTGCCAGCAGCCCCGGGAGCTCCTACGAGCAGTACTTC
CASSPGSSYEQYF
>.|TRBD1|TRBV7-9|TRBJ1-3
TGTGCCAACGACGGGGACAGCCACTCTGGAAACACCATATATTTT
CANDGDSHSGNTIYF
>.|.|TRBV2|TRBJ2-2
TGTGCCAGCAGTGACACGGGGGACACCGGGGAGCTGTTTTTT
CASSDTGDTGELFF
>.|.|TRBV7-3|TRBJ2-1
TGTGCCAGCAGCTTACTCGGGGGAGGCTCCTACAATGAGCAGTTCTTC
CASSLLGGGSYNEQFF
>few|.|TRBV25-1|TRBJ1-5
TGTGCCAGCAGTCCCCATTGGGGTCAGAGCGGTACCCAGCATTTT
CASSPHWGQSGTQHF
>once|TRBD1|TRBV5-1|TRBJ1-2
TGCGCCAGCAGAGGGCAGGGGGCTAACTATGGCTACACCTTC
CASRGQGANYGYTF
>.|.|TRBV5-1|TRBJ1-6
TGCGCCAGCAGCTCAAGCGAGGGTATTGCACCCCTCCACTTT
CASSSSEGIAPLHF
>.|TRBD1|TRBV15|TRBJ2-3
TGTGCCACCAGCGCGGACAGGGCGAGCACAGATACGCAGTATTTT
CATSADRASTDTQYF
>.|.|TRBV6-5|TRBJ2-1
TGTGCCAGCAAAGCCCCTACGATGTGGAATGAGCAGTTCTTC
CASKAPTMWNEQFF
>.|.|TRBV4-1|TRBJ2-1
TGCGCCAGCAGCCAAGTTGGGGAGTTCGCTGAGCAGTTCTTC
CASSQVGEFAEQFF
>.|.|TRBV19|TRBJ2-1
TGTGCCAGTAGTATCTGGCAGTACTCCTACAATGAGCAGTTCTTC
CASSIWQYSYNEQFF
>.|TRBD1|TRBV27|TRBJ2-7
TGTGCCAGCAGTTCCTCGACAGGGCCCTACGAGCAGTACTTC
CASSSSTGPYEQYF
>.|TRBD1|TRBV9|TRBJ2-7
TGTGCCAGCTCCGGGACAGGTTCCTACGAGCAGTACTTC
CASSGTGSYEQYF
>.|.|TRBV6-1|TRBJ1-1
TGTGCCAGCACCGCAGGGGTGACTGAAGCTTTCTTT
CASTAGVTEAFF
>.|TRBD1|TRBV7-6|TRBJ1-2
TGTGCCAGCAGCTTGGGACAGGGCGATGGCTACACCTTC
CASSLGQGDGYTF
>.|TRBD1|TRBV29-1|TRBJ1-2
TGCAGCGTTGTCGGGACAGAGGGTTTAGACTATGGCTACACCTTC
CSVVGTEGLDYGYTF
>.|.|TRBV27|TRBJ2-1
TGTGCCAGCAGTACTCCCGACTATGACAATGAGCAGTTCTTC
CASSTPDYDNEQFF